This T cell receptor (beta chain) came from a study of PD-1 blockade in classical Hodgkin lymphoma. Findings of the study overall: Newly diagnosed patients had baseline TCR diversity that was reportedly lower than that of healthy donors.

Of note for this clone: What it binds is unknown.

The CDR3 totals 13 residues. V lost 2 bases, J lost 0 bases, and 4 bases lay in between. Germline lookup yields CDR1 SEHNR and CDR2 FQNEAQ (reference sequence). As to time point: cycle 4 day 1 (C4D1), after less than seven weeks of nivolumab. All the patients suffered relapse after autologous stem cell transplantation, and brentuximab vedotin exposure differed. Isolation of CD4+ T cells from thawed PBMCs was performed by magnetic negative selection. Sequencing was performed with immunoSEQ multiplex PCR; in TCRdb, only in-frame clones are kept and a portion is missing. The sample lists about 17,000 clones, about three quarters occurring once.

The chain carries TRBV7-9 and TRBJ1-1; no reliable D call. This receptor was identified in a human donor with classical Hodgkin lymphoma. Source: CD4+ T cells from blood, taken before the fourth cycle of nivolumab. CDR3 residues: CASSLRMNTEAFF. The CDR3 nucleotides are TGTGCCAGCAGCTTACGTATGAACACTGAAGCTTTCTTT. The complete variable domain, with remaining parts taken from reference TRBV7-9 and TRBJ1-1, reads DTGVSQNPRHKITKRGQNVTFRCDPISEHNRLYWYRQTLGQGPEFLTYFQNEAQLEKSRLLSDRFSAERPKGSFSTLEIQRTEQGDSAMYLCASSLRMNTEAFFGQGTRLTVV.